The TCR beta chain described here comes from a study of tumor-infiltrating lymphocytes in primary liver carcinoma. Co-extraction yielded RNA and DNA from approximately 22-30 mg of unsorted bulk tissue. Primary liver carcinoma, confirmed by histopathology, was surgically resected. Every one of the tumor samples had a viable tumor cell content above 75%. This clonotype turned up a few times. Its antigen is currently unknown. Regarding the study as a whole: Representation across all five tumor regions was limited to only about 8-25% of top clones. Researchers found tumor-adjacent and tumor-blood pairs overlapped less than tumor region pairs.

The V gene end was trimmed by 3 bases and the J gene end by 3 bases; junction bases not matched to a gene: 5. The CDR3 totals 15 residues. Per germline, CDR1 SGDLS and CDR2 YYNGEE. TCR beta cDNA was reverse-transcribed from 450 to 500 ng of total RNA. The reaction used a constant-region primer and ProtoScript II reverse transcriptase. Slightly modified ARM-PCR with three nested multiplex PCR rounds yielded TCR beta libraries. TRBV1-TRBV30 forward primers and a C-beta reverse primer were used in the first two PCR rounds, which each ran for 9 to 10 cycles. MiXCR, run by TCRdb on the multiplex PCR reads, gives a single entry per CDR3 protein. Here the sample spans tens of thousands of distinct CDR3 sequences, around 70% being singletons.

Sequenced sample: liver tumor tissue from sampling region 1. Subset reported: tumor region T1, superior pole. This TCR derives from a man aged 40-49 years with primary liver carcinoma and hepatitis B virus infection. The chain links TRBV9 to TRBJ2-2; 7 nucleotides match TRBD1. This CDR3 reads CASSEGQTDTGELFF. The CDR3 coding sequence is TGTGCCAGCAGCGAGGGACAGACTGACACCGGGGAGCTGTTTTTT.